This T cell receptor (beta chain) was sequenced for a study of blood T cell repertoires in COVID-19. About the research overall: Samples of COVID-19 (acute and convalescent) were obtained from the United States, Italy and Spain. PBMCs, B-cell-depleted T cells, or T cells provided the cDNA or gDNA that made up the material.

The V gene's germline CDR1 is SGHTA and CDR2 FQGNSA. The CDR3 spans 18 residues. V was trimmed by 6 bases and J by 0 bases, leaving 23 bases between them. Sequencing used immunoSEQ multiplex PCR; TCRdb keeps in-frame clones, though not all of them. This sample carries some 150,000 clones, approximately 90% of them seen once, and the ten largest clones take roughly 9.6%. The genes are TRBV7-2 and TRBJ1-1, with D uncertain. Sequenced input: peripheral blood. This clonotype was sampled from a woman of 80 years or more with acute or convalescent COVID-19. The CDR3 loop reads CASSFRRSRETLNTEAFF. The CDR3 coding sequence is TGTGCCAGCAGTTTTCGTCGGTCACGGGAGACCTTGAACACTGAAGCTTTCTTT.